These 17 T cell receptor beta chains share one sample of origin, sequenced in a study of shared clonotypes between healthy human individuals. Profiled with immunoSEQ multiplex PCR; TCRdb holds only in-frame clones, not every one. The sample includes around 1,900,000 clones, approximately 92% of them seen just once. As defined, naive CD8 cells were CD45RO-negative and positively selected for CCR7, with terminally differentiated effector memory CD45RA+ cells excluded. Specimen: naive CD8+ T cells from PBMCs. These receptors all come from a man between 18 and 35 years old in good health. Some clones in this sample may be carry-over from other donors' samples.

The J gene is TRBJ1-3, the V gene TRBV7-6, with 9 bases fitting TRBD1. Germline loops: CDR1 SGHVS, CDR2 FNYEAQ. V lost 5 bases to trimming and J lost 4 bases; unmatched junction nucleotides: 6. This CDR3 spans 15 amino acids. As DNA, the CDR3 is TGTGCCAGCAGCCTGAACAGGGGGCTAGGAAACACCATATATTTT. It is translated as CASSLNRGLGNTIYF.

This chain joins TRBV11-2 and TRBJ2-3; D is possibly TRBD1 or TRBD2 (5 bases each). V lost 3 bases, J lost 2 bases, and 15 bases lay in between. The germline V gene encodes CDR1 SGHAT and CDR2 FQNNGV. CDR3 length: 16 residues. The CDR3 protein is CASSLKAGTHTDTQYF. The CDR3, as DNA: TGTGCCAGCAGCTTGAAAGCAGGGACCCACACAGATACGCAGTATTTT. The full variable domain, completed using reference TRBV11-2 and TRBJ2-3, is EAGVAQSPRYKIIEKRQSVAFWCNPISGHATLYWYQQILGQGPKLLIQFQNNGVVDDSQLPKDRFSAERLKGVDSTLKIQPAKLEDSAVYLCASSLKAGTHTDTQYFGPGTRLTVL.

CDR3 nucleotides: TGTGCCAGCAGCTTTAGCGGGATCCGCACAGATACGCAGTATTTT. This sequence encodes CASSFSGIRTDTQYF. The genes are TRBV7-2 and TRBJ2-3, with 8 bases that match TRBD2. Germline assignment: CDR1 SGHTA and CDR2 FQGNSA. This CDR3 region has 15 residues. Germline trimming cut 3 bases from V and 1 base from J; bases unmatched to any gene: 3. Using reference TRBV7-2 and TRBJ2-3 for the parts outside the CDR3, the full variable domain is GAGVSQSPSNKVTEKGKDVELRCDPISGHTALYWYRQSLGQGLEFLIYFQGNSAPDKSGLPSDRFSAERTGGSVSTLTIQRTQQEDSAVYLCASSFSGIRTDTQYFGPGTRLTVL.

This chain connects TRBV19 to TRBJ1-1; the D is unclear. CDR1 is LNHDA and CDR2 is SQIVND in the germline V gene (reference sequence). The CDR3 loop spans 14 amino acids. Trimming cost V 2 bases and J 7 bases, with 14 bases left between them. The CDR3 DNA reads TGTGCCAGTAGTATACGCTCCGGCGGAAATGAAGCTTTCTTT. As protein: CASSIRSGGNEAFF.

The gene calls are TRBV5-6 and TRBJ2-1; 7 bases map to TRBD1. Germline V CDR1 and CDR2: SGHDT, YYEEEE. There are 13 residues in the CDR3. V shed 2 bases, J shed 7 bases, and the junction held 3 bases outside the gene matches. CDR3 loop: CASSLLRGNEQFF. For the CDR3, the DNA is TGTGCCAGCAGCTTACTCAGGGGGAATGAGCAGTTCTTC.

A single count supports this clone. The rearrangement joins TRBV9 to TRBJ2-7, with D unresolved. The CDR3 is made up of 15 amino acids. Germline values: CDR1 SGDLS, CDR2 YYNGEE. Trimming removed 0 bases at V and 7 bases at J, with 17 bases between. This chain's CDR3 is CASSVDSGVQGEQYF. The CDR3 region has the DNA TGTGCCAGCAGCGTAGACTCAGGAGTACAAGGAGAGCAGTACTTC.

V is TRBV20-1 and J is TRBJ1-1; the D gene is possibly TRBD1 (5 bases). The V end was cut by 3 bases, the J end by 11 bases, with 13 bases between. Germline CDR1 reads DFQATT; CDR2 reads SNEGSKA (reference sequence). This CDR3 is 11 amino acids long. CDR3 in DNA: TGCAGTGCTAGTTATCGGGGCTGGGCTTTCTTT. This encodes CSASYRGWAFF.

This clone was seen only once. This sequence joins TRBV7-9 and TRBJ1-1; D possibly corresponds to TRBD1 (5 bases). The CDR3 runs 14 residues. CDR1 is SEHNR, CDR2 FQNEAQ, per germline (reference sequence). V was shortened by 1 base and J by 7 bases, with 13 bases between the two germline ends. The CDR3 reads CASSLGRAQGEAFF. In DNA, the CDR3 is TGTGCCAGCAGCTTAGGAAGGGCGCAGGGTGAAGCTTTCTTT.

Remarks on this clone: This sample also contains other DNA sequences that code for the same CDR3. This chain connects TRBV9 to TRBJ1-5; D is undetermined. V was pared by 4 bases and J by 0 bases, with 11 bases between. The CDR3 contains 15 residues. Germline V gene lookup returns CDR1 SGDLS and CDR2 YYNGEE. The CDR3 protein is CASSRGGGSNQPQHF. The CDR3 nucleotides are TGTGCCAGCAGCAGAGGCGGCGGTAGCAATCAGCCCCAGCATTTT.

CDR3 coding DNA: TGTGCCAGCAGCCAAGATCTTACGGGAGGTTCCGGGGAGACCCAGTACTTC. It yields the protein CASSQDLTGGSGETQYF. This chain uses TRBV4-2 with TRBJ2-5; 7 bases agree with TRBD2. The trim removed 0 bases at V and 5 bases at J, leaving 12 bases unmatched. The CDR3 runs to 17 residues. Per the germline V gene, CDR1 is LGHNA and CDR2 is YNFKEQ.

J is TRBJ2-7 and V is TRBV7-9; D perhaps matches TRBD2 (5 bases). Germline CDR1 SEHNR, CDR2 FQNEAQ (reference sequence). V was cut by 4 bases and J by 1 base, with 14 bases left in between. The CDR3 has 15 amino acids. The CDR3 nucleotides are TGTGCCAGCAGCTCTAGGGAGTCACGATCCTACGAGCAGTACTTC. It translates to CASSSRESRSYEQYF.

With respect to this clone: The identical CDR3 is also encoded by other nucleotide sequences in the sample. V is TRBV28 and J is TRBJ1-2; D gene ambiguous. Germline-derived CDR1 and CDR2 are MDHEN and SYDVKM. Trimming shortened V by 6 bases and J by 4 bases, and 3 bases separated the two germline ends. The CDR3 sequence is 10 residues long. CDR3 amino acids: CASRSYGYTF. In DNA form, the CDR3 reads TGTGCCAGCAGGAGCTATGGCTACACCTTC.

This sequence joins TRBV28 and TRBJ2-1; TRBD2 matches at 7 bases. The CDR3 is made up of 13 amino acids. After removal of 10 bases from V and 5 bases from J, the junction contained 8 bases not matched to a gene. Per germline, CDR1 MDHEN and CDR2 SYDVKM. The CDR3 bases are TGTGCCACCAAGGGACTACTGAACAATGAGCAGTTCTTC. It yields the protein CATKGLLNNEQFF.

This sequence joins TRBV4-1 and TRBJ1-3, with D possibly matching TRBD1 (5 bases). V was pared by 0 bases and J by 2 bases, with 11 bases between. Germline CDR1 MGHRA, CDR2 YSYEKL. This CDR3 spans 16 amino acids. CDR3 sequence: CASSQELGRAGNTIYF. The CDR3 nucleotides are TGCGCCAGCAGCCAAGAGCTCGGCAGGGCTGGAAACACCATATATTTT.

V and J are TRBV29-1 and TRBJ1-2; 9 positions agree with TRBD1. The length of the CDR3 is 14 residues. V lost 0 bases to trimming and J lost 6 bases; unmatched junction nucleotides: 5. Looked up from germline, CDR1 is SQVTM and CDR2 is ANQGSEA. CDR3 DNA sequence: TGCAGCGTTGAAGAGACAGGGGGTTTGGATGGCTACACCTTC. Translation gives CSVEETGGLDGYTF.

This chain's CDR3 is CASSFKGFQETQYF. CDR3 nucleotide sequence: TGTGCCAGCAGCTTTAAAGGGTTTCAGGAGACCCAGTACTTC. This sequence joins TRBV7-9 and TRBJ2-5; no reliable D call. The CDR3 extends over 14 amino acids. Germline-derived CDR1 and CDR2 are SEHNR and FQNEAQ (reference sequence). Deletions cut 3 bases from V and 5 bases from J, with 13 bases between.

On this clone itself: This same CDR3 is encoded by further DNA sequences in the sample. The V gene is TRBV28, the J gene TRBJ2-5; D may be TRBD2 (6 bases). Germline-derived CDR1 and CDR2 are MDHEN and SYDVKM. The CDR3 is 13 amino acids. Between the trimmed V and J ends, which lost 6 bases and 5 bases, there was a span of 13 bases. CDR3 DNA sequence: TGTGCCAGCAGAGGGTGGGGGAGGGAGACCCAGTACTTC. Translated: CASRGWGRETQYF.